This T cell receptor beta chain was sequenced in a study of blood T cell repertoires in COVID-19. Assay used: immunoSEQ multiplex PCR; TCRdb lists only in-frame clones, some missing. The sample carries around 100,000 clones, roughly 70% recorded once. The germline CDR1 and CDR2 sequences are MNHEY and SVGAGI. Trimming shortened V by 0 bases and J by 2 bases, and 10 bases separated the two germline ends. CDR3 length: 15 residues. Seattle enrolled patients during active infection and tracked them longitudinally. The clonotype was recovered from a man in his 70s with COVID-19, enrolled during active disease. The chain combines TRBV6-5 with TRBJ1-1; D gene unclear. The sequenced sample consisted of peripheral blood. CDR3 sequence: CASSYSAASNTEAFF. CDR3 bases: TGTGCCAGCAGTTACTCGGCAGCGTCTAACACTGAAGCTTTCTTT.